A selection of T cell receptor beta chains follows, all from one sample in a study of OX40 agonist ivuxolimab in advanced cancers. Method: immunoSEQ multiplex PCR; TCRdb's copy keeps in-frame clones and lacks some. The data show approximately 92,000 clones, roughly 94% seen once. This material consisted of CD4+ or CD8+ T cells sorted from blood, taken in a trial of the OX40 agonist ivuxolimab. The origin of the receptors is an adult with an advanced solid tumor such as melanoma, head and neck, liver or kidney cancer. The CDR3 runs from the conserved cysteine through the conserved F or W. A D gene is named only where the DNA matches it firmly. Clone size appears in some rows only: once, few, many, or a class for an expanded clone.

V: TRBV10-3; D: -; size: -; J: TRBJ2-2; CDR3: CAIRDTTKGRELFF; DNA: TGTGCCATCAGGGATACGACCAAAGGGAGGGAGCTGTTTTTT
V: TRBV7-9; D: TRBD1; size: -; J: TRBJ2-5; CDR3: CASNEGAQETQYF; DNA: TGTGCCAGCAACGAGGGGGCTCAAGAGACCCAGTACTTC
V: TRBV6-6; D: TRBD1; size: -; J: TRBJ1-2; CDR3: CASSYRDRGGYGYTF; DNA: TGTGCCAGCAGTTATAGGGACAGGGGGGGCTATGGCTACACCTTC
V: TRBV28; D: -; size: -; J: TRBJ2-3; CDR3: CASSPPASDTQYF; DNA: TGTGCCAGCAGTCCCCCGGCTAGCGATACGCAGTATTTT
V: TRBV7-2; D: TRBD1; size: -; J: TRBJ1-3; CDR3: CASSKDRANTIYF; DNA: TGTGCCAGCAGCAAGGACAGGGCGAACACCATATATTTT
V: TRBV9; D: -; size: -; J: TRBJ2-7; CDR3: CASSAFPGPYEQYF; DNA: TGTGCCAGCAGCGCCTTCCCGGGACCCTACGAGCAGTACTTC
V: TRBV29-1; D: -; size: -; J: TRBJ2-7; CDR3: CSVELDTSYEQYF; DNA: TGCAGCGTTGAGTTGGACACAAGCTACGAGCAGTACTTC
V: TRBV7-9; D: -; size: -; J: TRBJ1-1; CDR3: CASSLSTENTEAFF; DNA: TGTGCCAGCAGCTTATCGACGGAGAACACTGAAGCTTTCTTT
V: TRBV7-2; D: -; size: -; J: TRBJ2-3; CDR3: CASSPLGGLADTQYF; DNA: TGTGCCAGCAGCCCCCTGGGAGGATTAGCAGATACGCAGTATTTT
V: TRBV11-1; D: TRBD2; size: -; J: TRBJ2-7; CDR3: CASSRTSGPTYEQYF; DNA: TGTGCCAGCAGCCGGACTAGCGGCCCAACCTACGAGCAGTACTTC
V: TRBV9; D: -; size: -; J: TRBJ1-1; CDR3: CASSVEDQGNTEAFF; DNA: TGTGCCAGCAGCGTAGAGGATCAGGGGAACACTGAAGCTTTCTTT
V: TRBV5-1; D: -; size: -; J: TRBJ2-3; CDR3: CASSFSEISDTQYF; DNA: TGCGCCAGCAGCTTTTCCGAAATAAGCGATACGCAGTATTTT
V: TRBV5-6; D: -; size: few; J: TRBJ1-2; CDR3: CASSAGLKGYTF; DNA: TGTGCCAGCAGCGCCGGACTAAAGGGCTACACCTTC
V: TRBV2; D: TRBD1; size: once; J: TRBJ2-7; CDR3: CASSFDGTAPGLRYF; DNA: TGTGCCAGCAGCTTTGATGGGACAGCCCCAGGACTTCGATACTTC
V: TRBV7-2; D: -; size: -; J: TRBJ1-4; CDR3: CASRPRTAYNEKLFF; DNA: TGTGCCAGCAGGCCCCGGACAGCGTATAATGAAAAACTGTTTTTT
V: TRBV6-5; D: TRBD1; size: -; J: TRBJ1-5; CDR3: CASSRQGPGKPQHF; DNA: TGTGCCAGCAGTCGACAGGGCCCAGGAAAGCCCCAGCATTTT
V: TRBV11-2; D: -; size: -; J: TRBJ1-2; CDR3: CASSLNYGYTF; DNA: TGTGCCAGCAGCCTTAACTATGGCTACACCTTC
V: TRBV7-6; D: -; size: -; J: TRBJ2-4; CDR3: CASSGIMGRPPKTIQYF; DNA: TGTGCCAGCAGCGGGATCATGGGACGGCCCCCCAAAACGATTCAGTACTTC
V: TRBV30; D: -; size: -; J: TRBJ2-7; CDR3: CAWSPGTLLYEQYF; DNA: TGTGCCTGGAGTCCCGGGACACTACTCTACGAGCAGTACTTC
V: TRBV10-2; D: TRBD2; size: -; J: TRBJ2-3; CDR3: CASSEGRRLAAADTQYF; DNA: TGCGCCAGCAGTGAAGGAAGGAGGCTAGCGGCTGCAGATACGCAGTATTTT
V: TRBV7-2; D: -; size: once; J: TRBJ2-7; CDR3: CASSPQEVTYEQYF; DNA: TGTGCCAGCAGCCCTCAGGAGGTCACCTACGAGCAGTACTTC
V: TRBV6-5; D: -; size: once; J: TRBJ1-5; CDR3: CASSSGGPRSNQPQHF; DNA: TGTGCCAGCAGTTCGGGGGGGCCGAGGAGCAATCAGCCCCAGCATTTT